This TCR beta chain was observed in a study of CD4 T cell repertoires in COVID-19. The study's findings and limits: Sharing of several most expanded SARS-CoV-2-reactive clonotypes across memory subsets suggested intraclonal diversification.

In the case of this clone: Its antigen is currently unknown.

Donors had recovered from mild-to-severe COVID-19. The memory T cells were sequenced right after ex vivo isolation, without culture. Profiling relied on immunoSEQ multiplex PCR, and the TCRdb table lists in-frame clones only, not all of them. This sample yields about 75,000 clones, of which approximately 83% are seen a single time; 0.45% to 0.7% belongs to the top ten. The sequencing used CD4+ T cells from peripheral blood, collected after recovery from COVID-19. This receptor was obtained from a human donor who had COVID-19.

The CDR3 region is CASSTLRDAVGEQYF. The CDR3 region has the DNA TGTGCCAGCAGCACCCTCCGGGACGCTGTGGGCGAGCAGTACTTC. This chain links TRBV5-6 with TRBJ2-7; D tentatively fits TRBD1 or TRBD2 (5 bases each). The CDR3 spans 15 residues. Germline CDR1 reads SGHDT; CDR2 reads YYEEEE. Trimming removed 4 bases at V and 6 bases at J, with 20 bases between.